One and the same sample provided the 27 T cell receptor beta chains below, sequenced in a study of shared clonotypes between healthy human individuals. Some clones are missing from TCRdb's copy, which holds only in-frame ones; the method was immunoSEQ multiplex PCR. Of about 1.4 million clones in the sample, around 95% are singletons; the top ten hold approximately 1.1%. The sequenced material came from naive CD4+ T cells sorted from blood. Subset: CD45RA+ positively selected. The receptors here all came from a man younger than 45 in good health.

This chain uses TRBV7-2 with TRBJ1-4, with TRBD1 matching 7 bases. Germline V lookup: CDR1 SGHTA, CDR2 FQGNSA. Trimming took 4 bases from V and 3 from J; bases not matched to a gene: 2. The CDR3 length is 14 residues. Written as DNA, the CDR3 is TGTGCCAGCAGCTCCAGGGGGGCTAATGAAAAACTGTTTTTT. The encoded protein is CASSSRGANEKLFF.

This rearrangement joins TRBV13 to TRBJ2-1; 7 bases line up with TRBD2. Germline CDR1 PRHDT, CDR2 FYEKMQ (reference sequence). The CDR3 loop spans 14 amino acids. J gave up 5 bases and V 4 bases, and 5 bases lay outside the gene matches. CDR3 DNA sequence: TGTGCCAGCAGCTCCCGGGAGGTTAACAATGAGCAGTTCTTC. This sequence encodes CASSSREVNNEQFF.

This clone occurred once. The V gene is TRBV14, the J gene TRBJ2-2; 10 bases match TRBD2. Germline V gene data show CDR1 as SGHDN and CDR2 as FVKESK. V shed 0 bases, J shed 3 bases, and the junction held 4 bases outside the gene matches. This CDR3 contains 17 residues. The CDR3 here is CASSQDLAGVYTGELFF. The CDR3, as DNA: TGTGCCAGCAGCCAAGATCTAGCGGGAGTTTACACCGGGGAGCTGTTTTTT.

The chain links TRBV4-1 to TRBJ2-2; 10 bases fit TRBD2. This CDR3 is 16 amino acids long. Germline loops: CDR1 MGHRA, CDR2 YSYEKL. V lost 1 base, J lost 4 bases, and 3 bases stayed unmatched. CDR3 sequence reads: CASSQGLAGLTGELFF. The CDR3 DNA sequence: TGCGCCAGCAGCCAAGGACTAGCGGGTCTCACCGGGGAGCTGTTTTTT.

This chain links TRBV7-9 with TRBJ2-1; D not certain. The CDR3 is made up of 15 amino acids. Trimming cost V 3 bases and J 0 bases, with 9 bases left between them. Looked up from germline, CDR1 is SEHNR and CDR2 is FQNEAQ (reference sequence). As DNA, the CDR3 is TGTGCCAGCAGCTTCGGCGGCAGCTCCTACAATGAGCAGTTCTTC. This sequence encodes CASSFGGSSYNEQFF.

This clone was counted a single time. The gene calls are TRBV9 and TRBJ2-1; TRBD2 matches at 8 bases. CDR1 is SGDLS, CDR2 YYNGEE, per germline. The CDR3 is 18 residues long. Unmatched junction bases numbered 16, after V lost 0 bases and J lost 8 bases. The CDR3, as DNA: TGTGCCAGCAGCGTAGGGGTTAATGGGTTAGCGGGAAAGGATGAGCAGTTCTTC. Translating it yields CASSVGVNGLAGKDEQFF.

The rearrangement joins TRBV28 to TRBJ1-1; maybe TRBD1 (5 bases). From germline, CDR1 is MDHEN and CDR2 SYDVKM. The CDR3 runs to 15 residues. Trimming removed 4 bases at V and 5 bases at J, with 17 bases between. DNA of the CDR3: TGTGCCAGCAGTTCCTCCGGGACGGACCCGACTGAAGCTTTCTTT. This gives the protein CASSSSGTDPTEAFF. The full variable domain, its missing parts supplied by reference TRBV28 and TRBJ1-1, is DVKVTQSSRYLVKRTGEKVFLECVQDMDHENMFWYRQDPGLGLRLIYFSYDVKMKEKGDIPEGYSVSREKKERFSLILESASTNQTSMYLCASSSSGTDPTEAFFGQGTRLTVV.

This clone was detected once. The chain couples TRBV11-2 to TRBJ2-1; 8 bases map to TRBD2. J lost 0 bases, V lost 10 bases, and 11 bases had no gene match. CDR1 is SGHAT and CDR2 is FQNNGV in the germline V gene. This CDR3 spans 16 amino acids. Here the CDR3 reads CATRLRLASSYNEQFF. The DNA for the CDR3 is TGTGCCACCAGACTCCGACTAGCGAGCTCCTACAATGAGCAGTTCTTC.

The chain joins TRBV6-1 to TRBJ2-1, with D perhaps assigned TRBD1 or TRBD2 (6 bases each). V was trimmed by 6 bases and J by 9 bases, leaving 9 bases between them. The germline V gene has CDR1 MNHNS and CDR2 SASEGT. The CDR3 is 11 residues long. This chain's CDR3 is CASREGGEQFF. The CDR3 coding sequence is TGTGCCAGCAGGGAGGGGGGTGAGCAGTTCTTC.

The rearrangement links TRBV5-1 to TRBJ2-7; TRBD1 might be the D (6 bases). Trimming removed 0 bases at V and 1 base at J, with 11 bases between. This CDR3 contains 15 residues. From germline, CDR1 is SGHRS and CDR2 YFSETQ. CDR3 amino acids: CASSLVPGDSYEQYF. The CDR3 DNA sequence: TGCGCCAGCAGCTTGGTGCCAGGGGATTCCTACGAGCAGTACTTC.

In DNA, the CDR3 is TGTGCCACCCAGTCCAGGGTCAACACCGGGGAGCTGTTTTTT. It specifies CATQSRVNTGELFF. V and J are TRBV6-1 and TRBJ2-2; D may be TRBD1 (5 bases). The CDR3 totals 14 residues. The V gene lost 10 bases and the J gene lost 2 bases, with 14 bases spanning the gap. The germline V gene encodes CDR1 MNHNS and CDR2 SASEGT.

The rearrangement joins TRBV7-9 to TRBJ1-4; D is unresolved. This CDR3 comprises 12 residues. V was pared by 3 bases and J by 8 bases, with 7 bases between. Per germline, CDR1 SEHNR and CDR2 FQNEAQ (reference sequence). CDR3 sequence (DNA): TGTGCCAGCAGCTTTGCACAGGAAAAACTGTTTTTT. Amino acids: CASSFAQEKLFF.

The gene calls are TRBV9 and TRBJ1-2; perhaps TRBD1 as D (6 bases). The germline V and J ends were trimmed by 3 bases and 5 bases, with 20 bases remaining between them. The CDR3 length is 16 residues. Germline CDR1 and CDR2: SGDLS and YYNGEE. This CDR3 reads CASSGTTGPRAYGYTF. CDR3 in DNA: TGTGCCAGCAGCGGCACCACAGGGCCCCGGGCGTATGGCTACACCTTC.

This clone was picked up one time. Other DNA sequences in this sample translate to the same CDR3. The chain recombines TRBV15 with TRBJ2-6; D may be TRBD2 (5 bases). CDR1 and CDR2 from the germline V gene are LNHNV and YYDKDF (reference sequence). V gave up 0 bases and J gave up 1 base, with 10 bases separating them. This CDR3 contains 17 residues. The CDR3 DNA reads TGTGCCACCAGCAGAGATGGTGAGGGATCTGGGGCCAACGTCCTGACTTTC. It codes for CATSRDGEGSGANVLTF.

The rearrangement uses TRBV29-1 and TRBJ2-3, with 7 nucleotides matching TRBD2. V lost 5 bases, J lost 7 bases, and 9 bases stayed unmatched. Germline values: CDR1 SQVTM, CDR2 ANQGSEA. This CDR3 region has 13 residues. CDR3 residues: CSVLSGEWYTQYF. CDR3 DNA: TGCAGCGTTTTGAGCGGGGAATGGTATACGCAGTATTTT.

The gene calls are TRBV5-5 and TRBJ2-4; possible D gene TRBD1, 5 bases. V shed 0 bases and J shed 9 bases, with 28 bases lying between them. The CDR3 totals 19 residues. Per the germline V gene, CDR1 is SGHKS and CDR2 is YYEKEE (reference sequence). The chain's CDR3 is CASSLVPTSGAGRSGIQYF. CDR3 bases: TGTGCCAGCAGCTTGGTACCCACCTCTGGGGCAGGCCGGTCGGGCATTCAGTACTTC.

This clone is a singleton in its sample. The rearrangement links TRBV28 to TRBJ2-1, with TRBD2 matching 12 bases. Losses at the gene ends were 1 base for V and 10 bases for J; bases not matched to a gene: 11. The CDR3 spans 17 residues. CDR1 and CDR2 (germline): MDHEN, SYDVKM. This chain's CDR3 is CASSLSPPGLAGREQFF. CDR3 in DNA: TGTGCCAGCAGTTTATCGCCGCCGGGACTAGCGGGTAGAGAGCAGTTCTTC.

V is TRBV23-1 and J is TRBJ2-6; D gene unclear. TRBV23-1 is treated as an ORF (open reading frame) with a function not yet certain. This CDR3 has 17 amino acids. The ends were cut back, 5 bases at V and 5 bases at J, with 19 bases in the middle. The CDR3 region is CASSSIMQQSRANVLTF. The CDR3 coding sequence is TGCGCCAGCAGTTCAATTATGCAACAAAGTCGGGCCAACGTCCTGACTTTC.

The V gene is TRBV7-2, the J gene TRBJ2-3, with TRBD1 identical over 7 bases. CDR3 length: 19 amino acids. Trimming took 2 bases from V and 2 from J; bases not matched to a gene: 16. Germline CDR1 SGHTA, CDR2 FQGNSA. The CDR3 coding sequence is TGTGCCAGCAGCTTATTCCGGGACAGCGACTCTATTTTCACAGATACGCAGTATTTT. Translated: CASSLFRDSDSIFTDTQYF.

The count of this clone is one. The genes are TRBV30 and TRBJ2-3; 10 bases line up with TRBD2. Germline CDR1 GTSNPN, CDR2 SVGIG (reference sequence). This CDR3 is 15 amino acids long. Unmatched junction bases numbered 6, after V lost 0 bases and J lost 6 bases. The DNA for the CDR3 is TGTGCCTGGAGTGTCGGAGCGGGAGGGCCTGATACGCAGTATTTT. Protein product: CAWSVGAGGPDTQYF.

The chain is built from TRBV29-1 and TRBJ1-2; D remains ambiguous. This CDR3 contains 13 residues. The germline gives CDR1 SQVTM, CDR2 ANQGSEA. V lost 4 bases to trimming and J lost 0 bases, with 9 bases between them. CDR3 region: CSVATPANYGYTF. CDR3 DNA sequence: TGCAGCGTTGCGACACCAGCTAACTATGGCTACACCTTC.

The CDR3 coding sequence is TGCGCCAGCAGCTTTAGGGGATACAGGGGGCGCGGCTACGAGCAGTACTTC. As protein: CASSFRGYRGRGYEQYF. The chain has TRBV5-1 and TRBJ2-7, with TRBD1 identical over 9 bases. V was pared by 2 bases and J by 3 bases, with 12 bases of the junction left unmatched. Germline lookup yields CDR1 SGHRS and CDR2 YFSETQ. The CDR3 has 17 amino acids.

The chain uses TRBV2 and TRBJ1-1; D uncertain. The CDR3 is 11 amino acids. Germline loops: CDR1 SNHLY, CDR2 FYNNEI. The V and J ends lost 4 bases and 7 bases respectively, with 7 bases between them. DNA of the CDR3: TGTGCCAGCAGTGGTTACGGTGAAGCTTTCTTT. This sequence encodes CASSGYGEAFF.

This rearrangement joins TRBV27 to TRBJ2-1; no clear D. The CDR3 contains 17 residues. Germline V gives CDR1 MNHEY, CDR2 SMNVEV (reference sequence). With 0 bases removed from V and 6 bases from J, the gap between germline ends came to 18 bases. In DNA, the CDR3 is TGTGCCAGCAGTTTATCCCCGAGACGCGACCTACTCAATGAGCAGTTCTTC. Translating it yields CASSLSPRRDLLNEQFF.

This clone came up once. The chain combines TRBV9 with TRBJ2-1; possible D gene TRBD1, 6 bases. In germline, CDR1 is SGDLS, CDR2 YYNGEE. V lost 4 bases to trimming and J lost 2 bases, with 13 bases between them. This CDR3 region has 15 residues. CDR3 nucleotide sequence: TGTGCCAGCAGCTCCAACAGGGATACCTACAATGAGCAGTTCTTC. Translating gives CASSSNRDTYNEQFF.

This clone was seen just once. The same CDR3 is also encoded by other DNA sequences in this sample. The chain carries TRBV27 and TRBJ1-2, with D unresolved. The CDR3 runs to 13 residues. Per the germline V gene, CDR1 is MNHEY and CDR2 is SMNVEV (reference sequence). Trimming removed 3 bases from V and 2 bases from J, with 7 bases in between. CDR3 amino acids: CASSFGRNYGYTF. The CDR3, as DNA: TGTGCCAGCAGTTTCGGCCGGAACTATGGCTACACCTTC.

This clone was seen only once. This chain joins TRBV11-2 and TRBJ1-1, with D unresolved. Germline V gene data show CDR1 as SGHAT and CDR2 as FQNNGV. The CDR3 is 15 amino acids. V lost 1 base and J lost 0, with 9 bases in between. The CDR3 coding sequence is TGTGCCAGCAGCTTAGTTCACGGGCTGAACACTGAAGCTTTCTTT. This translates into CASSLVHGLNTEAFF.